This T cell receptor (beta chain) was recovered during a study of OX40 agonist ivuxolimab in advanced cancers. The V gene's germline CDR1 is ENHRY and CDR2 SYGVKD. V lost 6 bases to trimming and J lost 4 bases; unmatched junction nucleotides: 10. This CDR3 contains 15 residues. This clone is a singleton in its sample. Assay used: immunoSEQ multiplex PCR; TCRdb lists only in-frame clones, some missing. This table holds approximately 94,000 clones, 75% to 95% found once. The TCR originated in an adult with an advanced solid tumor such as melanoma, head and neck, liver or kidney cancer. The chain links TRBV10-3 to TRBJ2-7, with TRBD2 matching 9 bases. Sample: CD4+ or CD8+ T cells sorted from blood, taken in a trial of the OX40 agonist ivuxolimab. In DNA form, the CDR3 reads TGTGCCATCAGGAGGACTAGCGATAGGCCATACGAGCAGTACTTC. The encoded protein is CAIRRTSDRPYEQYF.